Given below is one T cell receptor (beta chain) in context. This sample stems from a study of technical replicates of blood from several donors. Produced via immunoSEQ multiplex PCR; TCRdb's table is partial and in-frame only. The sample yields about 81,000 clones, 90% to 97% seen once. Trimming took 0 bases from V and 4 from J, leaving 9 bases between them. CDR1 is WNHNN and CDR2 is SYGVQD in the germline V gene (reference sequence). The CDR3 spans 14 residues. The specimen was T cells isolated from PBMCs. This TCR was sampled from a human donor in good health. The chain combines TRBV10-1 with TRBJ2-5; D is unclear. DNA for the CDR3: TGCGCCAGCAGTGAGTCGAACCTAGGAGAGACCCAGTACTTC. This encodes CASSESNLGETQYF.